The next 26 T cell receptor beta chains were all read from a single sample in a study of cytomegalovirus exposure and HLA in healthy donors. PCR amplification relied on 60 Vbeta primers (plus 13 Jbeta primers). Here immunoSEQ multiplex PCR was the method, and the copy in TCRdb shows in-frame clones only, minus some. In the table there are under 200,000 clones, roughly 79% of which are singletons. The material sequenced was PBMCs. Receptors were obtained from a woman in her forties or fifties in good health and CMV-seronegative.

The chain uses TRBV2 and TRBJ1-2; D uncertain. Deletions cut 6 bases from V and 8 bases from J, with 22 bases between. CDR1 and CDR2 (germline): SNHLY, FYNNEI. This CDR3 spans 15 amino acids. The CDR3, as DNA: TGTGCCAGCAGGGGCCTATTTCTACAGTCGTTGGGCTACACCTTC. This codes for CASRGLFLQSLGYTF.

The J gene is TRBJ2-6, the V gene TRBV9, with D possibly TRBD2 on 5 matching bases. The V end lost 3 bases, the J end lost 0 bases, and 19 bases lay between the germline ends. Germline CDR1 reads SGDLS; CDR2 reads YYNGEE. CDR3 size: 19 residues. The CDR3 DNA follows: TGTGCCAGCAGCGCCCCTTTGGGTAGCGAACGCTCTGGGGCCAACGTCCTGACTTTC. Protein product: CASSAPLGSERSGANVLTF.

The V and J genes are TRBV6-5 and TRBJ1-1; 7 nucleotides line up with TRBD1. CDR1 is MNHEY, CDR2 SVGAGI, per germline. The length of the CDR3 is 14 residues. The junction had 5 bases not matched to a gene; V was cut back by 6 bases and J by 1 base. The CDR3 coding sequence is TGTGCCAGCAGGGTGACAGGGCCGAACACTGAAGCTTTCTTT. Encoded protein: CASRVTGPNTEAFF.

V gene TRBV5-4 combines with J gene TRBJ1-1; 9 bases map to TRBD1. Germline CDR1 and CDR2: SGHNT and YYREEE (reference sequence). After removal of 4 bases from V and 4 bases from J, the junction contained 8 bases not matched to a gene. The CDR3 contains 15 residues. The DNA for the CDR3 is TGTGCCAGCAGCCTCCGACAGGGGGTAGCCACTGAAGCTTTCTTT. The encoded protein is CASSLRQGVATEAFF.

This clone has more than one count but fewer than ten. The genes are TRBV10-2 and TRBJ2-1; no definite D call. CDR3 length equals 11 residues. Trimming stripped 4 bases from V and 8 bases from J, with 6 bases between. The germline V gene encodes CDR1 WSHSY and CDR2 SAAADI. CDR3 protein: CASSVGYEQFF. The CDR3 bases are TGCGCCAGCAGTGTCGGTTATGAGCAGTTCTTC.

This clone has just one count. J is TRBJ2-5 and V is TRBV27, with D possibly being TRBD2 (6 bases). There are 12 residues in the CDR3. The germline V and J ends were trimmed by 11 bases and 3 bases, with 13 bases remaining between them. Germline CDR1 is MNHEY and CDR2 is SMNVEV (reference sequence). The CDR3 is CAGGGEEETQYF. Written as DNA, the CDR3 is TGTGCCGGGGGAGGCGAGGAAGAGACCCAGTACTTC.

The CDR3: CASSQYFSGTSGSSYEQYF. The CDR3 DNA follows: TGTGCCAGCAGCCAGTATTTCTCCGGGACTAGCGGGAGCTCCTACGAGCAGTACTTC. This sequence joins TRBV14 and TRBJ2-7; 14 bases fit TRBD2. With 3 bases clipped from V and 0 bases from J, the junction kept 10 bases outside the gene matches. This CDR3 has 19 amino acids. The germline gives CDR1 SGHDN, CDR2 FVKESK.

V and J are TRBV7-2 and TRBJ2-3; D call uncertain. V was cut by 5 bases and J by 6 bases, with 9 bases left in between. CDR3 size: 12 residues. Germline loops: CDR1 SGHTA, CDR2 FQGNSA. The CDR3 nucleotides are TGTGCCAGCAGCCCACTAAGGGATACGCAGTATTTT. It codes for CASSPLRDTQYF. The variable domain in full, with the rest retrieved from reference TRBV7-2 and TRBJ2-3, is GAGVSQSPSNKVTEKGKDVELRCDPISGHTALYWYRQSLGQGLEFLIYFQGNSAPDKSGLPSDRFSAERTGGSVSTLTIQRTQQEDSAVYLCASSPLRDTQYFGPGTRLTVL.

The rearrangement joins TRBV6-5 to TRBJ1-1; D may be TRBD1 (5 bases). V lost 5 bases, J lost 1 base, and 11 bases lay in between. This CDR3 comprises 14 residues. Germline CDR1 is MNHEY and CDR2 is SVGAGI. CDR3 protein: CASSLRRENTEAFF. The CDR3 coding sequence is TGTGCCAGCAGTCTTCGCAGGGAGAACACTGAAGCTTTCTTT.

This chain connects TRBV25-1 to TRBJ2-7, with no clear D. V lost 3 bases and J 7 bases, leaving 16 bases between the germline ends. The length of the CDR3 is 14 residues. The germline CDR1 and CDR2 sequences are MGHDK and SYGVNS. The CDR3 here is CASSDRLSAQEQYF. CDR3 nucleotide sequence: TGTGCCAGCAGTGATCGGTTAAGCGCGCAGGAGCAGTACTTC.

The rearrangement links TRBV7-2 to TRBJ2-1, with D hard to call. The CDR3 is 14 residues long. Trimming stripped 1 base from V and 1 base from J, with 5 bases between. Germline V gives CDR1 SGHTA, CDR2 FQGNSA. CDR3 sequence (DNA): TGTGCCAGCAGCTTAGGCGGTTCCTACAATGAGCAGTTCTTC. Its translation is CASSLGGSYNEQFF. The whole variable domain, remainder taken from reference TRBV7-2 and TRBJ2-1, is GAGVSQSPSNKVTEKGKDVELRCDPISGHTALYWYRQSLGQGLEFLIYFQGNSAPDKSGLPSDRFSAERTGGSVSTLTIQRTQQEDSAVYLCASSLGGSYNEQFFGPGTRLTVL.

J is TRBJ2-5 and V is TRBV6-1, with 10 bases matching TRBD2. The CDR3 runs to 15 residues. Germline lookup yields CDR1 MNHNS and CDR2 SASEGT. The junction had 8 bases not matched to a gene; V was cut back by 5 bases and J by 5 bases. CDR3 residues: CASSLAGGRLETQYF. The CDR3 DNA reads TGTGCCAGCAGTTTAGCGGGAGGCCGCCTGGAGACCCAGTACTTC.

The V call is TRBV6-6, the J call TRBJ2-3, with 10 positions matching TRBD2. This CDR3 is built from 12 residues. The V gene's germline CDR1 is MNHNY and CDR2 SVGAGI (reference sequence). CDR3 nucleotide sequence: TGTGCTAGCGGGGGGAGCACAGATACGCAGTATTTT. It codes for CASGGSTDTQYF.

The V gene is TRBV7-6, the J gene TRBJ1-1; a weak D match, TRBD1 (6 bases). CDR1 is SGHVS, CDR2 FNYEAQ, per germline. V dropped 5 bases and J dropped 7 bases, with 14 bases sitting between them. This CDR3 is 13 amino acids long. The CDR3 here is CASSLGGVGEAFF. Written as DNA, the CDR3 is TGTGCCAGCAGCCTAGGGGGGGTCGGTGAAGCTTTCTTT. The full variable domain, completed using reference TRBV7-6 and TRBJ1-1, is GAGVSQSPRYKVTKRGQDVALRCDPISGHVSLYWYRQALGQGPEFLTYFNYEAQQDKSGLPNDRFSAERPEGSISTLTIQRTEQRDSAMYRCASSLGGVGEAFFGQGTRLTVV.

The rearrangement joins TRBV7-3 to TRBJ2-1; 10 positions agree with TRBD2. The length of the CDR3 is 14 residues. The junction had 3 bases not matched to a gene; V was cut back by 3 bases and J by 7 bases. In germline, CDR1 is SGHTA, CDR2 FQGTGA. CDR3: CASSLGLASNEQFF. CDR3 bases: TGTGCCAGCAGCTTGGGACTAGCGAGTAATGAGCAGTTCTTC.

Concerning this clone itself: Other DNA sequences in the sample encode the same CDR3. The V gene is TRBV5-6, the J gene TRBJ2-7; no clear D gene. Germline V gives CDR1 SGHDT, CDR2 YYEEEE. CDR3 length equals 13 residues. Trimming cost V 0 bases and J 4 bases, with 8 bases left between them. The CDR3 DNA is TGTGCCAGCAGCTTGGGACGGAGTTACGAGCAGTACTTC. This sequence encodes CASSLGRSYEQYF.

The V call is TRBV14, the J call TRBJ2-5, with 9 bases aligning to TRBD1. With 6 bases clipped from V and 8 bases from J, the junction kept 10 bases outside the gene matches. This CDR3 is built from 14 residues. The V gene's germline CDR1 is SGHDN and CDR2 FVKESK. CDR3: CASRGTGPSGTQYF. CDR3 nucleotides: TGTGCCAGCAGGGGGACAGGGCCCAGTGGAACCCAGTACTTC. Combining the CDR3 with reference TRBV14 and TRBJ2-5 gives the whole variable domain EAGVTQFPSHSVIEKGQTVTLRCDPISGHDNLYWYRRVMGKEIKFLLHFVKESKQDESGMPNNRFLAERTGGTYSTLKVQPAELEDSGVYFCASRGTGPSGTQYFGPGTRLLVL.

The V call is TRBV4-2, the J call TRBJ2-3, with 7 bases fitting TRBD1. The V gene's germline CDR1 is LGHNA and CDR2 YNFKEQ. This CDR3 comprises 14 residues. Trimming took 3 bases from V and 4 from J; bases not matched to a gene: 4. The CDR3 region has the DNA TGTGCCAGCAGCCAGAGACAGGGAGCAGATACGCAGTATTTT. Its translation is CASSQRQGADTQYF.

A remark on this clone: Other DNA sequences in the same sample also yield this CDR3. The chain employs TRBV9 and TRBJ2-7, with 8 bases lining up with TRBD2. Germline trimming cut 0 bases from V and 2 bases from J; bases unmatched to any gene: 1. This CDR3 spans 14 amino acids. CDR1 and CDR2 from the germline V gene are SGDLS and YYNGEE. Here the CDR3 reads CASSVAGGPYEQYF. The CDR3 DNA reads TGTGCCAGCAGCGTAGCGGGGGGGCCCTACGAGCAGTACTTC.

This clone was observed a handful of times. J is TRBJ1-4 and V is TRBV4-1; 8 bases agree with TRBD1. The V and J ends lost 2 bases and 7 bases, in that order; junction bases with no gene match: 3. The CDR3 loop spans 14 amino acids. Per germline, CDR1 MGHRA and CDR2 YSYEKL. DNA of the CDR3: TGCGCCAGCAGCCAAAGGACAGGGTCTGAAAAACTGTTTTTT. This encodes CASSQRTGSEKLFF.

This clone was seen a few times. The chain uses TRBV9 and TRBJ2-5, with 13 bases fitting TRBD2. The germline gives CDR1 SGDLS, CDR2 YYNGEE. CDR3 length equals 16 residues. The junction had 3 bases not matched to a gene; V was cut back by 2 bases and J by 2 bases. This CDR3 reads CASSVGLAGAQETQYF. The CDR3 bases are TGTGCCAGCAGCGTTGGACTAGCGGGGGCGCAAGAGACCCAGTACTTC.

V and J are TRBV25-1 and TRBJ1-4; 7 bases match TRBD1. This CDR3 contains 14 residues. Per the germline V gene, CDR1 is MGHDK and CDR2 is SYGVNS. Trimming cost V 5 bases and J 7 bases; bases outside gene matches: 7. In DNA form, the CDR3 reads TGTGCCAGCAGTCCATATGACAGGGTTGAAAAACTGTTTTTT. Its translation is CASSPYDRVEKLFF.

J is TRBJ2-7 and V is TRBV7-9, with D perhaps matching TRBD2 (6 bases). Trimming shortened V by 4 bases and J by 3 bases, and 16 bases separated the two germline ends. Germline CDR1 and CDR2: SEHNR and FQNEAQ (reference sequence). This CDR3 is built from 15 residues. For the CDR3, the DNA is TGTGCCAGCAGCTCCATGGACTACGGCCTCTACGAGCAGTACTTC. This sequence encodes CASSSMDYGLYEQYF. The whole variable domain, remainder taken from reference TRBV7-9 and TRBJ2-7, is DTGVSQNPRHKITKRGQNVTFRCDPISEHNRLYWYRQTLGQGPEFLTYFQNEAQLEKSRLLSDRFSAERPKGSFSTLEIQRTEQGDSAMYLCASSSMDYGLYEQYFGPGTRLTVT.

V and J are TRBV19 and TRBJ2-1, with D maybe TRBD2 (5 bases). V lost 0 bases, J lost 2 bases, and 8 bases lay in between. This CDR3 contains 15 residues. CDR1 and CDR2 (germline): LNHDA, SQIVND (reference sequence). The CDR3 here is CASSIERAPYNEQFF. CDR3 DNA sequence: TGTGCCAGTAGTATAGAGAGGGCCCCCTACAATGAGCAGTTCTTC.

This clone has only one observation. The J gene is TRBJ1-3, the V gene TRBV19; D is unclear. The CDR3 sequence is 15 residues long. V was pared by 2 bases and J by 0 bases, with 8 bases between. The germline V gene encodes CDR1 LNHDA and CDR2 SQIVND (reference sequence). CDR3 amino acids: CASSILPVSGNTIYF. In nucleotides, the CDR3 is TGTGCCAGTAGTATATTACCAGTCTCTGGAAACACCATATATTTT.

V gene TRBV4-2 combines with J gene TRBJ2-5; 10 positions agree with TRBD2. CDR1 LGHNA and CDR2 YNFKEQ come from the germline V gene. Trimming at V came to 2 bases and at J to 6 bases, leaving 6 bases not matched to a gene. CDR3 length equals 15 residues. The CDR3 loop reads CASSQLAGEVKTQYF. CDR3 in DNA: TGTGCCAGCAGCCAACTAGCGGGAGAGGTAAAGACCCAGTACTTC.